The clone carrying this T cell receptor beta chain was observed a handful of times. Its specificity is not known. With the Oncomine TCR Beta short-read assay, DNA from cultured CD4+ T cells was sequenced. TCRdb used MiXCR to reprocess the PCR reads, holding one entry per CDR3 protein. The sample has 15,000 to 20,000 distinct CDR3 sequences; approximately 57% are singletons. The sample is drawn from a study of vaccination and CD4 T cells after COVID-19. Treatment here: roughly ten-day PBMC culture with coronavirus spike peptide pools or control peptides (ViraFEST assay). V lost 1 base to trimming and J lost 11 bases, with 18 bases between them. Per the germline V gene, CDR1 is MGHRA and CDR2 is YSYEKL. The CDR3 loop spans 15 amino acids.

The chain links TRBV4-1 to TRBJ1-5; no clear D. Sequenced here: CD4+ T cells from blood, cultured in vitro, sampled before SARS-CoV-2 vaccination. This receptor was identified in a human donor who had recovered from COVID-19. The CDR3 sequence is CASSQGLAGSGSQHF. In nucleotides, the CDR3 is TGCGCCAGCAGCCAAGGGCTAGCCGGATCAGGATCCCAGCATTTT.